This T cell receptor (beta chain) came from a study of a mutant IDH1 vaccine in newly diagnosed glioma. On the study more broadly: Treated patients were about 60% male, about 40% female, mean age around 40 years. Every participant had undergone radiotherapy, temozolomide, or both before, and most underwent both.

With 5 bases removed from V and 1 base from J, the gap between germline ends came to 18 bases. This CDR3 spans 17 amino acids. Per germline, CDR1 LNHDA and CDR2 SQIVND (reference sequence). The time point here: baseline, week 1 (first vaccination visit). Treatment: pre-vaccination baseline after standard-of-care therapy. Study-wide results and caveats: Seemingly, top peripheral T cell clonotype changes bore no relation to pseudoprogression.

Here immunoSEQ multiplex PCR was the method, and the copy in TCRdb shows in-frame clones only, minus some. The sample records tens of thousands of clones, around 93% being singletons. On this clone: Its specificity is unknown.

The chain couples TRBV19 to TRBJ2-4, with D uncertain. The material sequenced was PBMCs, taken from a glioma patient treated with radiotherapy, temozolomide or both. This TCR derives from a man in his forties with glioma. The DNA for the CDR3 is TGTGCCAGTAGTCCCTCCGGCTTACCCACTGCCAAAAACATTCAGTACTTC. Translation: CASSPSGLPTAKNIQYF. Full variable domain (remainder filled in from reference TRBV19 and TRBJ2-4): DGGITQSPKYLFRKEGQNVTLSCEQNLNHDAMYWYRQDPGQGLRLIYYSQIVNDFQKGDIAEGYSVSREKKESFPLTVTSAQKNPTAFYLCASSPSGLPTAKNIQYFGAGTRLSVL.